What follows is one T cell receptor beta chain and its context. The antigen this receptor binds is unknown. Base-call qualities are not available, and no considerably larger clone is one nucleotide away. This specimen belongs to a study of CD8 T cells in ankylosing spondylitis (dated by TCRdb to 2015 to 2018). The study in broad terms: T cell receptor beta repertoires were profiled in healthy donors and ankylosing spondylitis patients so that disease-linked TCR variants could be found. Peripheral blood was sampled, and synovial fluid was also collected from ankylosing spondylitis patients. The full study cohort was made up of 20 to 25 ankylosing spondylitis patients and about a hundred healthy donors.

Sequenced using an Illumina HiSeq 2500. Quantitative 5'-RACE with molecular barcodes was used to prepare TCR beta libraries. The source study handled its data this way. A new computational method, built on a probabilistic model of VDJ rearrangement, was used to identify disease-linked TCR variants. TCRdb reprocessing: public reads trimmed at Q25 with fastp, clones called with MiXCR, in-frame beta chains kept. Identical CDR3 protein sequences are pooled into one entry, listed with their most common genes and DNA. Here the V and J calls rest on TCRdb's processing, not on the authors' analysis. This sample comprises 350,000 to 400,000 distinct CDR3 sequences, 20% to 25% of them detected only once. The ten largest clonotypes hold around 13% of the sample. Results the study describes overall, beyond this receptor: Some of the motif variants had been reported before in the synovial fluid and blood of reactive arthritis patients, a finding that suggests common disease-initiation mechanisms. A TCR beta motif of several highly homologous amino acid variants appeared characteristic of blood from ankylosing spondylitis patients. A CD8+ phenotype was shown by the disease-linked clones, which were found at relatively low frequencies in peripheral blood. According to the report, matched synovial fluid samples from ankylosing spondylitis patients were significantly enriched for the disease-linked clones.

The germline V end is reduced by 5 bases and the J end by 8 bases; junction bases left unmatched: 15. Inclusive of the bounding cysteine and phenylalanine, the CDR3 is 16 residues long. Just CDR3 DNA is preserved here, 48 bases in frame from base 1. The V and J segments used are TRBV12-3 or TRBV12-4 and TRBJ2-1; 7 bases in the middle match TRBD1. The clonotype originates from a male donor with ankylosing spondylitis or in good health (not recorded which). The sequenced sample consisted of blood, either unsorted or a sorted T cell fraction (not recorded which). The CDR3 in this case is CASSPHGQAAEDEQFF. The DNA is TGTGCCAGCAGTCCCCACGGACAGGCTGCTGAGGATGAGCAGTTCTTC.